This T cell receptor beta chain was recorded in a study of regulatory T cells in long-lasting Graves disease. Study-wide background: Positivity for TSH receptor antibodies plus over 5 years of antithyroid drugs meant persistent Graves' disease. Overall study findings and caveats: Having few samples may have compromised the accuracy. Persistent Graves' patients had lower TCR diversity than newly diagnosed ones.

Time point noted: persistent/refractory GD, antithyroid drugs over 5 years with positive TRAb. Preparation of the TCR library used RNA extracted from PBMCs. Germline CDR1 MNHEY, CDR2 SVGAGI. V was clipped by 0 bases and J by 7 bases, with 10 bases between them. The CDR3 totals 15 residues. The sample holds many counts of this clonotype. Antigen specificity is unknown. According to the study, TCR beta libraries were built with iRepertoire HTBI primers and CDR3-region Arm-PCR. Authors' processing steps: Across samples, 55 to 75 TRBV and some 14 TRBJ segments were found. MiXCR, applied by TCRdb to the multiplex PCR reads, yields one record per CDR3 protein. The V and J calls and clone size are TCRdb's, not the authors'. Among 700,000 or so distinct CDR3 sequences listed, about 32% were seen once.

Sequencing was performed on peripheral blood mononuclear cells (PBMCs), taken when the disease was refractory, from a patient treated with antithyroid drugs. This sequence originates from a female donor with Graves disease. The rearrangement uses TRBV6-5 and TRBJ1-6, with TRBD1 as a possible D gene (6 bases). CDR3 loop: CASSYSRDINSPLHF. The DNA of the CDR3 is TGTGCCAGCAGTTACTCCCGGGACATAAATTCACCCCTCCACTTT.